The T cell receptor (beta chain) under discussion was sequenced for a study of vaccination effects on CD4 cells after COVID-19. In the study overall: All study participants received two doses of BNT162b2 or mRNA-1273 vaccine. Two convalescent donors provided samples 16 days and one week before vaccination.

Ahead of sequencing, the ViraFEST assay grew antigen-specific CD4+ T cells using viral peptide pools. CD4+ T cells were isolated after 10 days of culture. PCR-confirmed SARS-CoV-2 infection occurred in the person between March and December 2020. Wells of roughly 1.9 million PBMC each were grown with about 9.5 IU/ml IL-2 and around 10 ug/ml peptides. HIV-1 Nef peptide pool stimulation served as negative control. A remark on this clone: Antigen unknown.

This CDR3 comprises 15 residues. With 1 base removed from V and 4 bases from J, the gap between germline ends came to 8 bases. The germline V gene has CDR1 SGHTA and CDR2 FQGNSA. Generated by immunoSEQ multiplex PCR, the TCRdb table keeps only in-frame clones and is missing some. Here the sample spans 55,000 or so clones, under 80% being singletons. The V and J genes are TRBV7-2 and TRBJ1-6; unclear D gene. The sample was CD4+ T cells from PBMCs cultured with HIV peptides, taken before COVID-19 vaccination. Subset in this sample: HIV-1 Nef peptide pool negative control/reference culture. The receptor was isolated from a human donor who had a prior SARS-CoV-2 infection. The CDR3, as DNA: TGTGCCAGCAGCTTAGTAGGACCTTATAATTCACCCCTCCACTTT. Translation gives CASSLVGPYNSPLHF.